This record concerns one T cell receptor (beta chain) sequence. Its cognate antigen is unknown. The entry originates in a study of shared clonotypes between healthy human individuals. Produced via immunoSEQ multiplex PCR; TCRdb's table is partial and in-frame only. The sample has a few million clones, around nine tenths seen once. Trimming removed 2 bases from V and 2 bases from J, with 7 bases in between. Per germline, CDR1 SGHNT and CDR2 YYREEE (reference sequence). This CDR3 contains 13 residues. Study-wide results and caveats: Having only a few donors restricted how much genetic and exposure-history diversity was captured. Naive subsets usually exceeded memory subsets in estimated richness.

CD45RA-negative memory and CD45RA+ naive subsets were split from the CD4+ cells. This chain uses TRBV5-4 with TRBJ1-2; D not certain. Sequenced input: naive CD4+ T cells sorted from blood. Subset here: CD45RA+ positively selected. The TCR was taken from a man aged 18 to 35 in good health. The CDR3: CASSLLQNYGYTF. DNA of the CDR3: TGTGCCAGCAGCTTACTACAGAACTATGGCTACACCTTC.